This TCR beta chain originates from a study of blood T cell repertoires in COVID-19. At the level of the study: Material from acute and convalescent COVID-19 was sourced from the United States, Italy and Spain.

In the original processing: Amplification of reference gene primers was used by the study to estimate nucleated cell counts. The repertoire was sequenced with immunoSEQ multiplex PCR; TCRdb's copy has only in-frame clones and lacks some. That table furnishes V, J and clone size, whereas the DNA furnished D and trimming. The sample carries roughly 440,000 clones, approximately 88% recorded once. Looked up from germline, CDR1 is SGHVS and CDR2 is FNYEAQ. CDR3 length: 13 residues. Trimming left V 3 bases short and J 5 bases short, with 11 bases between. This sequence originates from a woman in her forties or fifties with COVID-19, enrolled during active disease. The rearrangement joins TRBV7-6 to TRBJ2-7; D possibly corresponds to TRBD1 (6 bases). The source material was peripheral blood. CDR3 DNA: TGTGCCAGCAGCTTCGGCCCAGGGGACGAGCAGTACTTC. It yields the protein CASSFGPGDEQYF.